Sequencing of this TCR beta chain was carried out in a study of T-cell reconstitution after alpha-beta-depleted transplantation in children. Molecular barcoding with unique molecular identifiers was used for the TCRbeta library. TCRdb recomputed calls from the PCR reads with MiXCR, one row per CDR3 protein. The sample lists some 550,000 distinct CDR3 sequences, 23% seen once, with roughly 14% in the top ten. The germline V gene encodes CDR1 ENHRY and CDR2 SYGVKD. The CDR3 totals 14 residues. V gave up 10 bases and J gave up 4 bases; unmatched junction bases: 8. General study results and limits: A year post-transplant, T-cell counts and diversity derived mostly from newly produced T cells. As was reported, about two months after transplant, alpha-beta T cells came from several hundred expanded graft clones. Recipient T cells and thymic progenitors that survived were the source of the high TCRbeta diversity seen at day 60 in some patients.

This clonotype was found many times. The antigen is unknown. The TCR comes from a boy less than two years old who had a stem cell transplant for acute myeloid leukemia, so the T cells may come from the graft donor. The chain has TRBV10-3 and TRBJ2-5; 11 nucleotides agree with TRBD1. Specimen: PBMCs, mostly from graft donor cells, collected 360 days after TCRalphabeta/CD19-depleted stem cell transplant. CDR3 residues: CATGPGTGGETQYF. As DNA, the CDR3 is TGTGCCACCGGCCCCGGGACAGGGGGAGAGACCCAGTACTTC.